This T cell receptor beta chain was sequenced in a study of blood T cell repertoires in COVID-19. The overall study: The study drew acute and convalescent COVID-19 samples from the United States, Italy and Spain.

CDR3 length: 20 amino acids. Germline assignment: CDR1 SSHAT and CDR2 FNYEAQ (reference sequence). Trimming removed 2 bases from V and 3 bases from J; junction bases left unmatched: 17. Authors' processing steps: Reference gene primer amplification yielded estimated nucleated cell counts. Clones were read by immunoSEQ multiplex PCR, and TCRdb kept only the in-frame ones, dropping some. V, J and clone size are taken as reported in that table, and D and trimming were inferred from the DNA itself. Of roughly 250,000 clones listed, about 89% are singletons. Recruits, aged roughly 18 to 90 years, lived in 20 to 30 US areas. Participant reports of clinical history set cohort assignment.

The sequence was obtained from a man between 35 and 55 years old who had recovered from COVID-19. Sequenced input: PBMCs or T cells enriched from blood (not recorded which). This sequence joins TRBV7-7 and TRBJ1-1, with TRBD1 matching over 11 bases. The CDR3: CASSLTGGGTGGVADTEAFF. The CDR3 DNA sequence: TGTGCCAGCAGCTTAACCGGTGGGGGGACAGGGGGTGTGGCGGACACTGAAGCTTTCTTT. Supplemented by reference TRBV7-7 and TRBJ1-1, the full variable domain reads GAGVSQSPRYKVTKRGQDVTLRCDPISSHATLYWYQQALGQGPEFLTYFNYEAQPDKSGLPSDRFSAERPEGSISTLTIQRTEQRDSAMYRCASSLTGGGTGGVADTEAFFGQGTRLTVV.